These 25 T cell receptor beta chains were sequenced from one sample in a study of blood T cell repertoires in COVID-19. The protocol was immunoSEQ multiplex PCR, while the TCRdb copy is restricted to in-frame clones and leaves out a portion. Among about 160,000 clones listed, 85% to 95% were seen once. Sequencing was performed on peripheral blood. The receptors here all came from a woman between 50 and 59 years old with acute or convalescent COVID-19.

The chain carries TRBV5-4 and TRBJ2-7; TRBD2 matches at 9 bases. Germline values: CDR1 SGHNT, CDR2 YYREEE (reference sequence). V gave up 4 bases and J gave up 3 bases; unmatched junction bases: 5. The CDR3 has 14 amino acids. The CDR3 spells CASSTGLAYYEQYF. The CDR3 DNA is TGTGCCAGCAGCACGGGACTAGCCTACTACGAGCAGTACTTC.

This clone was observed a single time. V gene TRBV4-3 combines with J gene TRBJ1-4; 7 nucleotides match TRBD1. The CDR3 extends over 15 amino acids. With V trimmed by 0 bases and J by 4 bases, 2 bases remained unmatched. The germline V gene encodes CDR1 LGHNA and CDR2 YSLEER. For the CDR3, the DNA is TGCGCCAGCAGCCAAGAGGGACAGCGTAATGAAAAACTGTTTTTT. Its protein is CASSQEGQRNEKLFF.

The rearrangement links TRBV7-9 to TRBJ2-6; 11 positions agree with TRBD1. Germline CDR1 and CDR2: SEHNR and FQNEAQ (reference sequence). V shed 10 bases, J shed 1 base, and the junction held 6 bases outside the gene matches. The length of the CDR3 is 16 residues. The CDR3 loop reads CATERDRGSGANVLTF. The DNA for the CDR3 is TGTGCCACGGAGCGGGACAGGGGGTCTGGGGCCAACGTCCTGACTTTC.

The genes are TRBV10-2 and TRBJ2-1; 9 bases align to TRBD1. Germline CDR1 WSHSY, CDR2 SAAADI. The CDR3 is 16 amino acids. Losses at the gene ends were 7 bases for V and 2 bases for J; bases not matched to a gene: 9. The CDR3 reads CASTPLGTGTYNEQFF. The CDR3 DNA reads as TGCGCCAGCACCCCACTGGGGACAGGGACCTACAATGAGCAGTTCTTC.

The chain joins TRBV2 to TRBJ2-1; D perhaps matches TRBD2 (6 bases). Germline-derived CDR1 and CDR2 are SNHLY and FYNNEI. The CDR3 has 14 amino acids. Trimming left V 4 bases short and J 6 bases short, with 13 bases between. The CDR3 DNA follows: TGTGCCAGCAGTGGCCTATTGGGGGGCAATGAGCAGTTCTTC. Protein sequence: CASSGLLGGNEQFF. Full variable domain (missing parts from reference TRBV2 and TRBJ2-1): EPEVTQTPSHQVTQMGQEVILRCVPISNHLYFYWYRQILGQKVEFLVSFYNNEISEKSEIFDDQFSVERPDGSNFTLKIRSTKLEDSAMYFCASSGLLGGNEQFFGPGTRLTVL.

V and J are TRBV3-1 (or the pseudogene TRBV3-2) and TRBJ2-1; D ambiguous. From germline, CDR1 is LGHDT and CDR2 YNNKEL (reference sequence). V was pared by 0 bases and J by 0 bases, with 9 bases between. The CDR3 totals 16 residues. The CDR3 DNA reads as TGTGCCAGCAGCCAAGACGGTGCGAGCTCCTACAATGAGCAGTTCTTC. Its protein is CASSQDGASSYNEQFF.

This sequence joins TRBV5-1 and TRBJ1-4, with 9 nucleotides matching TRBD1. V was pared by 0 bases and J by 3 bases, with 0 bases of the junction left unmatched. Germline V lookup: CDR1 SGHRS, CDR2 YFSETQ. The CDR3 has 15 amino acids. DNA of the CDR3: TGCGCCAGCAGCTTGGGACAGGGGGCTAATGAAAAACTGTTTTTT. It translates to CASSLGQGANEKLFF.

The chain employs TRBV7-2 and TRBJ1-2, with TRBD1 matching over 10 bases. V shed 2 bases, J shed 5 bases, and the junction held 8 bases outside the gene matches. The CDR3 length is 16 residues. Germline V lookup: CDR1 SGHTA, CDR2 FQGNSA. The DNA for the CDR3 is TGTGCCAGCAGCTTATATAAGACAGGGGGCGCGTATGGCTACACCTTC. Encoded protein: CASSLYKTGGAYGYTF.

This clone has a handful of counts. The chain employs TRBV27 and TRBJ2-1, with 10 bases that match TRBD1. This CDR3 region has 16 residues. V shed 5 bases, J shed 2 bases, and the junction held 6 bases outside the gene matches. The germline CDR1 and CDR2 sequences are MNHEY and SMNVEV (reference sequence). This CDR3 reads CASSPLGTGAYNEQFF. Written as DNA, the CDR3 is TGTGCCAGCAGTCCCCTAGGGACAGGGGCCTACAATGAGCAGTTCTTC.

V usage is TRBV4-3 and J usage is TRBJ1-2; the match to TRBD1 covers 9 bases. With V trimmed by 3 bases and J by 5 bases, 7 bases remained unmatched. CDR3 length: 15 residues. Germline lookup yields CDR1 LGHNA and CDR2 YSLEER. This CDR3 reads CASSHGTGGGYGYTF. DNA for the CDR3: TGCGCCAGCAGCCATGGAACAGGGGGCGGATATGGCTACACCTTC.

This clone was detected only once. V and J are TRBV14 and TRBJ2-7; 7 bases line up with TRBD2. CDR3 length: 13 residues. Per the germline V gene, CDR1 is SGHDN and CDR2 is FVKESK. V lost 7 bases to trimming and J lost 7 bases; unmatched junction nucleotides: 10. The CDR3 reads CASTRGSWGEQYF. The CDR3 region has the DNA TGTGCCAGCACGCGGGGGTCCTGGGGGGAGCAGTACTTC.

The J gene is TRBJ2-1, the V gene TRBV2, with a weak D call TRBD1 (5 bases). Trimming stripped 3 bases from V and 10 bases from J, with 7 bases between. The CDR3 sequence is 11 residues long. Germline CDR1 and CDR2: SNHLY and FYNNEI. CDR3 region: CASSEAGEQFF. The DNA for the CDR3 is TGTGCCAGCAGTGAGGCAGGGGAGCAGTTCTTC. Variable domain in full (rest from reference TRBV2 and TRBJ2-1): EPEVTQTPSHQVTQMGQEVILRCVPISNHLYFYWYRQILGQKVEFLVSFYNNEISEKSEIFDDQFSVERPDGSNFTLKIRSTKLEDSAMYFCASSEAGEQFFGPGTRLTVL.

This chain joins TRBV5-6 and TRBJ1-2, with D perhaps TRBD1 (5 bases). Germline V lookup: CDR1 SGHDT, CDR2 YYEEEE. The CDR3 extends over 15 amino acids. Trimming stripped 0 bases from V and 1 base from J, with 10 bases between. CDR3 sequence reads: CASSLDGGINYGYTF. The CDR3 region has the DNA TGTGCCAGCAGCTTGGACGGGGGGATTAACTATGGCTACACCTTC.

This chain connects TRBV6-5 to TRBJ1-1; 9 bases agree with TRBD1. This CDR3 spans 13 amino acids. CDR1 is MNHEY, CDR2 SVGAGI, per germline. Unmatched junction bases numbered 10, after V lost 6 bases and J lost 11 bases. The CDR3 DNA follows: TGTGCCAGCAGATCCTCACAGGGGGCTAGGGCTTTCTTT. Translation gives CASRSSQGARAFF.

The rearrangement uses TRBV7-2 and TRBJ1-1, with 7 bases aligning to TRBD1. The junction had 11 bases not matched to a gene; V was cut back by 1 base and J by 9 bases. Germline V CDR1 and CDR2: SGHTA, FQGNSA. This CDR3 is 15 amino acids long. The CDR3 region is CASSLGGPTGQKAFF. The CDR3 region has the DNA TGTGCCAGCAGCTTAGGGGGCCCGACGGGACAGAAAGCTTTCTTT.

The rearrangement links TRBV11-2 to TRBJ2-7; 12 bases map to TRBD2. Germline CDR1 is SGHAT and CDR2 is FQNNGV. The CDR3 is 15 amino acids. V gave up 5 bases and J gave up 2 bases; unmatched junction bases: 4. The CDR3 region has the DNA TGTGCCAGCAGCATGACTAGCGGGGGTACCTACGAGCAGTACTTC. This encodes CASSMTSGGTYEQYF.

This clone was seen a handful of times. The chain combines TRBV7-8 with TRBJ2-1, with 12 bases aligning to TRBD2. Germline CDR1 and CDR2: SGHVS and FQNEAQ. The CDR3 sequence is 16 residues long. Trimming at V came to 4 bases and at J to 9 bases, leaving 10 bases not matched to a gene. The CDR3 DNA follows: TGTGCCAGCAGCTCCTCGGGAGGGACTAGCGGGTCTGAGCAGTTCTTC. Residues: CASSSSGGTSGSEQFF. Combining the CDR3 with reference TRBV7-8 and TRBJ2-1 gives the whole variable domain GAGVSQSPRYKVAKRGQDVALRCDPISGHVSLFWYQQALGQGPEFLTYFQNEAQLDKSGLPSDRFFAERPEGSVSTLKIQRTQQEDSAVYLCASSSSGGTSGSEQFFGPGTRLTVL.

The chain uses TRBV7-9 and TRBJ2-3; perhaps TRBD1 as D (5 bases). V lost 5 bases and J 6 bases, leaving 18 bases between the germline ends. This CDR3 has 15 amino acids. Looked up from germline, CDR1 is SEHNR and CDR2 is FQNEAQ (reference sequence). The CDR3: CASSRTTLGLDTQYF. The CDR3 DNA reads TGTGCCAGCAGCCGGACGACCCTGGGGCTGGATACGCAGTATTTT. Full variable domain (missing parts from reference TRBV7-9 and TRBJ2-3): DTGVSQNPRHKITKRGQNVTFRCDPISEHNRLYWYRQTLGQGPEFLTYFQNEAQLEKSRLLSDRFSAERPKGSFSTLEIQRTEQGDSAMYLCASSRTTLGLDTQYFGPGTRLTVL.

The V gene is TRBV5-6, the J gene TRBJ1-3; no clear D gene. The V gene's germline CDR1 is SGHDT and CDR2 YYEEEE. The CDR3 is 16 residues long. Trimming pared 0 bases from V and 0 bases from J, leaving 10 bases between. The CDR3 loop reads CASSLVQASSGNTIYF. The DNA for the CDR3 is TGTGCCAGCAGCTTGGTCCAGGCAAGCTCTGGAAACACCATATATTTT.

The chain employs TRBV30 and TRBJ1-6, with unresolved D. The germline V and J ends were trimmed by 0 bases and 6 bases, with 12 bases remaining between them. This CDR3 spans 15 amino acids. CDR1 and CDR2 (germline): GTSNPN, SVGIG (reference sequence). Written as DNA, the CDR3 is TGTGCCTGGAGTGTAAAACACCTCCTTAATTCACCCCTCCACTTT. Its protein is CAWSVKHLLNSPLHF.

The V gene is TRBV16, the J gene TRBJ2-1; 9 nucleotides agree with TRBD1. Trimming cost V 0 bases and J 9 bases; bases outside gene matches: 9. The CDR3 covers 16 residues. The germline V gene encodes CDR1 KGHSY and CDR2 FQNENV. The CDR3 DNA is TGTGCCAGCAGCCAATCGCTGGGACAGGGCACTGGTGAGCAGTTCTTC. Amino acids: CASSQSLGQGTGEQFF.

The chain joins TRBV2 to TRBJ1-4; 7 bases fit TRBD1. This CDR3 is 16 amino acids long. Unmatched junction bases numbered 12, after V lost 6 bases and J lost 5 bases. CDR1 and CDR2 (germline): SNHLY, FYNNEI. The CDR3 is CASSPGQVEVNEKLFF. CDR3 coding DNA: TGTGCCAGCAGCCCCGGACAGGTTGAGGTCAATGAAAAACTGTTTTTT.

V gene TRBV4-3 combines with J gene TRBJ2-2, with D possibly TRBD2 on 6 matching bases. V was trimmed by 0 bases and J by 7 bases, leaving 18 bases between them. Germline V CDR1 and CDR2: LGHNA, YSLEER. The CDR3 spans 17 residues. CDR3 in DNA: TGCGCCAGCAGCCAAGATAGAGGGGACTGGGAGAGCGGGGAGCTGTTTTTT. It translates to CASSQDRGDWESGELFF.

This chain uses TRBV3-1 (or the pseudogene TRBV3-2) with TRBJ2-7; TRBD2 is a possible D gene (6 bases). Per germline, CDR1 LGHDT and CDR2 YNNKEL (reference sequence). This CDR3 region has 15 residues. Trimming cost V 4 bases and J 1 base, with 14 bases left between them. The CDR3 DNA sequence: TGTGCCAGCAGCCTGGGACTCCTATCTTCCTACGAGCAGTACTTC. Translating it yields CASSLGLLSSYEQYF.

The chain links TRBV6-6 to TRBJ2-7, with a weak D call TRBD1 (6 bases). The CDR3 spans 17 residues. Trimming removed 5 bases at V and 3 bases at J, with 23 bases between. Germline V gene sequence: CDR1 MNHNY, CDR2 SVGAGI (reference sequence). The DNA for the CDR3 is TGTGCCAGCAGTCCCCCCCTATGGCAGGGGAATTACTACGAGCAGTACTTC. Encoded protein: CASSPPLWQGNYYEQYF.